This T cell receptor (beta chain) appears in the sequencing data of a study of blood T cell repertoires in COVID-19. Study information: Acute and convalescent COVID-19 samples came from the United States, Italy and Spain. T cells, B-cell-depleted T cells, or PBMCs supplied cDNA or gDNA.

Original analysis: Quantification of nucleated cells was approximated via reference gene primer amplification. Data came from immunoSEQ multiplex PCR; TCRdb stores just in-frame clones and leaves some out. V, J and clone size are taken as reported in that table, and D and trimming were inferred from the DNA itself. The repertoire has a few hundred thousand clones, around 86% of them found once; the top ten carry around 1.5%. The CDR3 extends over 15 amino acids. After removal of 5 bases from V and 4 bases from J, the junction contained 8 bases not matched to a gene. Germline loops: CDR1 MNHEY, CDR2 SVGAGI.

Specimen: peripheral blood. V is TRBV6-5 and J is TRBJ1-1, with 9 nucleotides matching TRBD1. This sequence originates from a woman aged 50 to 65 with acute or convalescent COVID-19. CDR3 sequence (DNA): TGTGCCAGCAGTACAGGACAGGGGTTTCGCACTGAAGCTTTCTTT. Residues: CASSTGQGFRTEAFF.